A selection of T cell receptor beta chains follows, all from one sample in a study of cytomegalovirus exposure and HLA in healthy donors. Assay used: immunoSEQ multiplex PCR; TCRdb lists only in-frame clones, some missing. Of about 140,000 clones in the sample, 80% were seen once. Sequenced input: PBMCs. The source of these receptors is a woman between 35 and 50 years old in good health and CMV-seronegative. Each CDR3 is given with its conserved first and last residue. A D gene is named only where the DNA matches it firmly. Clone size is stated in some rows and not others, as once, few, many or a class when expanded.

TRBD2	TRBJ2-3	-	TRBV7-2	CASSLDSGRGQYF	TGTGCCAGCAGCTTAGACAGCGGGAGGGGGCAGTATTTT
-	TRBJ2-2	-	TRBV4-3	CASSQVVAVANTGELFF	TGCGCCAGCAGCCAAGTAGTAGCGGTTGCGAACACCGGGGAGCTGTTTTTT
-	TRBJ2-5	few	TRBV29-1	CSVPRYGLETQYF	TGCAGCGTTCCTAGATACGGGTTGGAGACCCAGTACTTC
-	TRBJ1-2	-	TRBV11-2	CASRRALEGYGYTF	TGTGCCAGTCGTAGGGCCCTGGAGGGCTATGGCTACACCTTC
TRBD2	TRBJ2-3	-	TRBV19	CASSTGLAGNRHTQYF	TGTGCCAGTAGTACCGGACTAGCGGGGAATCGGCATACGCAGTATTTT
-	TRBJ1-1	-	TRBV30	CAWRVGRGWTEAFF	TGTGCCTGGAGGGTCGGACGGGGGTGGACTGAAGCTTTCTTT
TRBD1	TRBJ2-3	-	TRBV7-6	CASSWDRGSGTQYF	TGTGCCAGCAGCTGGGACAGGGGGTCGGGTACGCAGTATTTT
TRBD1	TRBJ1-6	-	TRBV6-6	CASSYSGTENNSPLHF	TGTGCCAGCAGTTACTCCGGGACAGAAAACAATTCACCCCTCCACTTT
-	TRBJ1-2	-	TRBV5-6	CASSEDTYGYTF	TGTGCCAGCAGCGAGGACACCTATGGCTACACCTTC
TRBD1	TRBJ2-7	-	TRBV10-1	CASGSGQGLTYEQYF	TGCGCCAGCGGATCGGGACAGGGGTTAACCTACGAGCAGTACTTC
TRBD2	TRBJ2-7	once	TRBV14	CASSQFLAGGQTYEQYF	TGTGCCAGCAGCCAATTTCTAGCGGGGGGCCAAACCTACGAGCAGTACTTC
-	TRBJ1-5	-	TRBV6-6	CASSSYRDSNQPQHF	TGTGCCAGCAGTTCCTACAGGGATAGCAATCAGCCCCAGCATTTT
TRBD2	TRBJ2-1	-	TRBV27	CASSLSGTSGHNEQFF	TGTGCCAGCAGTTTATCCGGGACTAGCGGCCACAATGAGCAGTTCTTC
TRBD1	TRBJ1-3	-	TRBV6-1	CASSGGQGTISGNTIYF	TGTGCCAGCAGTGGGGGACAGGGGACAATTTCTGGAAACACCATATATTTT
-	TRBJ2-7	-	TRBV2	CASMWGETSGGYEQYF	TGTGCCAGCATGTGGGGGGAGACCTCAGGGGGCTACGAGCAGTACTTC
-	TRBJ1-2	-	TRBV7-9	CASSPQPTSNYGYTF	TGTGCCAGCAGCCCTCAACCCACATCTAACTATGGCTACACCTTC
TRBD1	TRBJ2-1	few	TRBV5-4	CASRVGGQGYNEQFF	TGTGCCAGCAGGGTTGGGGGACAGGGGTACAATGAGCAGTTCTTC
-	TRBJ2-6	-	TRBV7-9	CASSPRGANVLTF	TGTGCCAGCAGCCCTCGGGGGGCCAACGTCCTGACTTTC
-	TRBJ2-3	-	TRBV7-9	CASSRGLSTDTQYF	TGTGCCAGCAGCCGGGGACTTTCCACAGATACGCAGTATTTT
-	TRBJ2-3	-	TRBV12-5	CASRGATDTQYF	TGTGCTAGTCGGGGGGCCACAGATACGCAGTATTTT
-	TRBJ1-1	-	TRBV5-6	CASSVGGRNTEAFF	TGTGCCAGCAGCGTCGGCGGAAGGAACACTGAAGCTTTCTTT
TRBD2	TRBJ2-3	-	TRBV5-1	CASSISGGAEDTQYF	TGCGCCAGCAGCATAAGCGGGGGGGCCGAAGATACGCAGTATTTT
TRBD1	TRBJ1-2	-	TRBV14	CASSQETGVYGYTF	TGTGCCAGCAGCCAAGAAACAGGGGTCTATGGCTACACCTTC
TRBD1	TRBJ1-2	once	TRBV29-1	CSVGWGDEYEGQGSGLYGYTF	TGCAGCGTTGGATGGGGGGACGAATACGAGGGACAGGGGAGTGGGTTGTATGGCTACACCTTC
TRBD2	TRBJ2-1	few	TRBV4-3	CASSLGTSGWNEQFF	TGCGCCAGCAGCCTAGGGACTAGCGGGTGGAATGAGCAGTTCTTC
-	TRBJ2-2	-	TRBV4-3	CASSQDQTGELFF	TGCGCCAGCAGCCAAGATCAGACCGGGGAGCTGTTTTTT
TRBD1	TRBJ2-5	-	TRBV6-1	CASNLGGPQETQYF	TGTGCCAGCAATCTAGGGGGCCCCCAAGAGACCCAGTACTTC
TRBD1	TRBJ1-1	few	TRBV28	CASLEQGAGAEAFF	TGTGCCAGTCTCGAGCAGGGGGCTGGGGCTGAAGCTTTCTTT
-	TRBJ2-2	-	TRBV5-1	CASSLSGELFF	TGCGCCAGCAGTCTTTCCGGGGAGCTGTTTTTT
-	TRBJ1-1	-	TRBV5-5	CASSLAWETEAFF	TGTGCCAGCAGCTTGGCCTGGGAGACTGAAGCTTTCTTT
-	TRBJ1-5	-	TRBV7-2	CASSSGGGGRQNQPQHF	TGTGCCAGCAGCTCTGGGGGTGGGGGCAGGCAGAATCAGCCCCAGCATTTT
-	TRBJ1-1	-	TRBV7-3	CASSLDLNTEAFF	TGTGCCAGCAGCCTGGACTTGAACACTGAAGCTTTCTTT
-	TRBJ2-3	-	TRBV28	CASSLMGARADTQYF	TGTGCCAGCAGTTTAATGGGGGCGCGCGCAGATACGCAGTATTTT
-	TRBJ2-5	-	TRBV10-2	CASTPGQETQYF	TGCGCCAGCACACCGGGACAAGAGACCCAGTACTTC
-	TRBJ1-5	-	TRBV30	CAWSNQGNQPQHF	TGTGCCTGGAGTAACCAGGGGAATCAGCCCCAGCATTTT
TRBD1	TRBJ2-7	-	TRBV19	CASSEQGAIYEQYF	TGCGCCAGTAGTGAACAGGGGGCGATCTACGAGCAGTACTTC
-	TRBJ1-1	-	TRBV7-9	CASSLGQQGVDEAFF	TGTGCCAGCAGCTTAGGACAACAGGGAGTTGATGAAGCTTTCTTT
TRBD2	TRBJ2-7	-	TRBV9	CASSAGPGGAYEQYF	TGTGCCAGCAGCGCAGGACCGGGGGGAGCCTACGAGCAGTACTTC
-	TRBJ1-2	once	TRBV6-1	CASSFRDYLRGRYTF	TGTGCCAGCAGTTTCCGGGACTATCTACGAGGTCGCTACACCTTC
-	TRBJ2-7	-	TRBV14	CASSQAQAHSYEQYF	TGTGCCAGCAGCCAAGCCCAGGCGCATTCCTACGAGCAGTACTTC
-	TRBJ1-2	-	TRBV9	CASSVAPQGTYGYTF	TGTGCCAGCAGCGTGGCCCCCCAGGGGACGTATGGCTACACCTTC